A single T cell receptor (beta chain) is shown here with its context. Its matching antigen is unknown. Each of two time points yielded around 6 milliliters of peripheral venous blood. The data originate from a study of prognosis after radiotherapy for stage I lung cancer. CDR1 and CDR2 (germline): MNHEY, SMNVEV (reference sequence). The J segment lost 3 bases and the V segment lost 4 bases, leaving 5 bases of the junction unmatched. The CDR3 contains 16 residues. The genomic DNA TCR beta CDR3 region underwent two rounds of multiplex PCR. Amplification in first-round PCR relied on primers specific to each TRBV and TRBJ gene. Universal primers were used in the second PCR round. TCRdb re-analysed the multiplex PCR reads in MiXCR, keeping a single row per CDR3 protein. This sample has 31,000 or so distinct CDR3 sequences; roughly two fifths occur once, and the top ten carry just over 15%. Study-wide findings and caveats: Usage of the TRBV and TRBJ genes (in patients with versus without metastases) was reportedly different.

The TCR sequence derives from a donor aged 50 or older with non-small cell lung cancer. The rearrangement uses TRBV27 and TRBJ2-7, with 14 bases lining up with TRBD2. This specimen was PBMCs, taken before or after stereotactic body radiation therapy (not recorded which). This chain's CDR3 is CASSSSGTSGSYEQYF. The DNA of the CDR3 is TGTGCCAGCAGTTCCTCAGGGACTAGCGGGAGCTACGAGCAGTACTTC.